These 19 T cell receptor beta chains came from one sample sequenced in a study of T cell responses to AZD1222 COVID-19 vaccine. The data were produced by immunoSEQ multiplex PCR, yet TCRdb's version contains in-frame clones alone and is incomplete. The sample consists of roughly 150,000 clones, about 90% of them appearing once. Sequencing was performed on peripheral blood, taken 28 days after the second AZD1222 dose. These receptor sequences come from an adult who received the AZD1222 COVID-19 vaccine.

This chain uses TRBV5-1 with TRBJ2-7; TRBD1 is a possible D gene (6 bases). The CDR3 consists of 15 residues. V shed 0 bases and J shed 3 bases, with 13 bases lying between them. In germline, CDR1 is SGHRS, CDR2 YFSETQ. CDR3 region: CASSLDPGAFYEQYF. The CDR3 nucleotides read TGCGCCAGCAGCTTGGATCCAGGGGCTTTCTACGAGCAGTACTTC.

Points on this clone: Compared with germline, one end of the junction differs, possibly owing to a read error. The chain couples TRBV19 to TRBJ2-1; D may be TRBD1 (7 bases). The CDR3 spans 15 residues. The germline V gene has CDR1 LNHDA and CDR2 SQIVND (reference sequence). The CDR3 spells CASIIETTGRNEQFF. The CDR3 DNA sequence: TGTGCCAGTATTATAGAAACGACAGGGAGGAATGAGCAGTTCTTC.

The chain is built from TRBV3-1 (or the pseudogene TRBV3-2) and TRBJ1-5, with D uncertain. The ends were cut back, 3 bases at V and 4 bases at J, with 7 bases in the middle. CDR1 and CDR2 (germline): LGHDT, YNNKEL (reference sequence). The CDR3 contains 13 residues. The CDR3 reads CASSHQSNQPQHF. The DNA for the CDR3 is TGTGCCAGCAGCCATCAGAGTAATCAGCCCCAGCATTTT.

The chain combines TRBV7-2 with TRBJ2-5, with no clear D. The germline CDR1 and CDR2 sequences are SGHTA and FQGNSA. Trimming left V 6 bases short and J 0 bases short, with 5 bases between. This CDR3 spans 12 amino acids. The CDR3 loop reads CASSSYQETQYF. The DNA for the CDR3 is TGTGCCAGCAGTTCGTACCAAGAGACCCAGTACTTC. Full variable domain (outside the CDR3, taken from reference TRBV7-2 and TRBJ2-5): GAGVSQSPSNKVTEKGKDVELRCDPISGHTALYWYRQSLGQGLEFLIYFQGNSAPDKSGLPSDRFSAERTGGSVSTLTIQRTQQEDSAVYLCASSSYQETQYFGPGTRLLVL.

This clone showed up just once. The gene calls are TRBV3-1 (or the pseudogene TRBV3-2) and TRBJ2-1; D gene unclear. The germline gives CDR1 LGHDT, CDR2 YNNKEL (reference sequence). The CDR3 has 12 amino acids. V lost 4 bases and J 8 bases, leaving 9 bases between the germline ends. CDR3 bases: TGTGCCAGCAGCCTAAGTCGAGATGAGCAGTTCTTC. Amino acid sequence: CASSLSRDEQFF.

The chain uses TRBV6-1 and TRBJ1-4; a weak D match, TRBD1 (6 bases). The germline gives CDR1 MNHNS, CDR2 SASEGT. Trimming shortened V by 0 bases and J by 5 bases, and 13 bases separated the two germline ends. There are 16 residues in the CDR3. The CDR3 reads CASSEAWGRVNEKLFF. In nucleotides, the CDR3 is TGTGCCAGCAGTGAAGCCTGGGGGCGCGTCAATGAAAAACTGTTTTTT.

The V gene is TRBV28, the J gene TRBJ1-2, with 9 positions matching TRBD1. Germline CDR1 MDHEN, CDR2 SYDVKM. The CDR3 sequence is 17 residues long. V shed 5 bases and J 8 bases; nucleotides not matched to a gene: 18. The CDR3 DNA reads TGTGCCAGCAGTCCTCTAACCGGGACAGGGAAGGGCTACGGCTACACCTTC. Translated: CASSPLTGTGKGYGYTF.

V gene TRBV21-1 combines with J gene TRBJ1-2; TRBD1, the D gene given by the table, was not confirmed from the DNA. TRBV21-1 is noted as a pseudogene. This CDR3 contains 15 residues. CDR3 DNA: TGTGCCAGCAGCAAAGTTCCGACAGCCGACTATGGCTACACCTTC. Its protein is CASSKVPTADYGYTF.

V and J are TRBV12-3 or TRBV12-4 and TRBJ1-3; D remains ambiguous. The CDR3 loop spans 13 amino acids. V gave up 3 bases and J gave up 4 bases, with 7 bases separating them. Here the CDR3 DNA reads TGTGCCAGCAGTTTCGTCGGAGGAAACACCATATATTTT. Residues: CASSFVGGNTIYF.

The rearrangement joins TRBV25-1 to TRBJ2-3, with D perhaps matching TRBD2 (6 bases). Deletions cut 5 bases from V and 1 base from J, with 13 bases between. The CDR3 extends over 15 amino acids. CDR1 and CDR2 from the germline V gene are MGHDK and SYGVNS. The chain's CDR3 is CASSLPWGGTDTQYF. For the CDR3, the DNA is TGTGCCAGCAGTCTTCCGTGGGGGGGCACAGATACGCAGTATTTT.

V usage is TRBV5-1 and J usage is TRBJ2-2, with 7 bases lining up with TRBD1. Germline CDR1 SGHRS, CDR2 YFSETQ. The CDR3 is 15 residues long. With V trimmed by 5 bases and J by 0 bases, 4 bases remained unmatched. Here the CDR3 reads CASRGGSSNTGELFF. The CDR3 nucleotides read TGCGCCAGCAGAGGGGGCAGCTCGAACACCGGGGAGCTGTTTTTT.

The chain carries TRBV11-1 and TRBJ1-4, with D unclear. Germline V gene lookup returns CDR1 SGHAT and CDR2 FQDESV (reference sequence). The CDR3 extends over 15 amino acids. The V end was cut by 5 bases, the J end by 10 bases, with 20 bases between. The CDR3 coding sequence is TGTGCCAGCAGCCCCCCGGGCCGCGGTGATGGAAAACTGTTTTTT. Protein: CASSPPGRGDGKLFF.

The chain recombines TRBV6-6 with TRBJ1-4, with a tentative D call TRBD1 (5 bases). With 6 bases removed from V and 0 bases from J, the gap between germline ends came to 8 bases. Germline V gene data show CDR1 as MNHNY and CDR2 as SVGAGI (reference sequence). The CDR3 covers 14 residues. The CDR3 spells CASRLRATNEKLFF. DNA of the CDR3: TGTGCCAGCAGACTCAGGGCAACTAATGAAAAACTGTTTTTT.

The V call is TRBV5-4, the J call TRBJ2-5; 7 bases agree with TRBD1. The length of the CDR3 is 15 residues. Germline trimming cut 4 bases from V and 2 bases from J; bases unmatched to any gene: 8. CDR1 is SGHNT, CDR2 YYREEE, per germline (reference sequence). The CDR3 DNA is TGTGCCAGCAGCCGACAGGGCAGGGGTCAAGAGACCCAGTACTTC. Its translation is CASSRQGRGQETQYF.

The rearrangement uses TRBV5-4 and TRBJ2-1; the D is unclear. Germline V gives CDR1 SGHNT, CDR2 YYREEE (reference sequence). V was pared by 1 base and J by 2 bases, with 13 bases between. This CDR3 spans 16 amino acids. The CDR3 reads CASSLLGRSPYNEQFF. The CDR3 DNA sequence: TGTGCCAGCAGCTTGTTGGGCAGGAGCCCCTACAATGAGCAGTTCTTC.

As DNA, the CDR3 is TGTGCCACCCGCACGAGGGACTCTGGAAACACCATATATTTT. Its protein is CATRTRDSGNTIYF. The chain employs TRBV6-5 and TRBJ1-3; D is ambiguous. The germline V and J ends were trimmed by 10 bases and 0 bases, with 13 bases remaining between them. The germline gives CDR1 MNHEY, CDR2 SVGAGI. The CDR3 sequence is 14 residues long.

V usage is TRBV7-9 and J usage is TRBJ2-1; D gene ambiguous. V dropped 5 bases and J dropped 15 bases, with 14 bases sitting between them. This CDR3 has 11 residues. Germline V CDR1 and CDR2: SEHNR, FQNEAQ (reference sequence). The CDR3 nucleotides are TGTGCCAGCAGCCCGGCAGGCGGACGGTTCTTC. This encodes CASSPAGGRFF.

The J gene is TRBJ1-1, the V gene TRBV18; 9 positions agree with TRBD1. CDR1 and CDR2 from the germline V gene are KGHSH and LQKENI. This CDR3 is 15 amino acids long. Losses at the gene ends were 5 bases for V and 0 bases for J; bases not matched to a gene: 4. The CDR3 sequence is CASSDGTGMNTEAFF. The CDR3 nucleotides are TGTGCCAGCTCAGACGGGACAGGGATGAACACTGAAGCTTTCTTT.

The rearrangement links TRBV10-3 to TRBJ2-2, with D possibly being TRBD2 (6 bases). Trimming cost V 7 bases and J 2 bases, with 11 bases left between them. The CDR3 covers 14 residues. Germline V lookup: CDR1 ENHRY, CDR2 SYGVKD. CDR3 sequence (DNA): TGTGCCATCAAAGCGGGCCTAAACACCGGGGAGCTGTTTTTT. This codes for CAIKAGLNTGELFF.